One sample yielded the 32 T cell receptor beta chains listed below, sequenced in a study. TCRdb called the 5' RACE reads again in MiXCR, with one record for every CDR3 protein. The profile shows 20,000 to 25,000 distinct CDR3 sequences, 30% of them singletons. Source material: tumor-infiltrating naive CD4+ T cells sorted from the breast tumor. The subset is: naive CD4+ T cells, CD4+CD45RA+CD25-. The origin of the receptors is a female donor with breast cancer.

This rearrangement joins TRBV5-1 to TRBJ2-7; 12 positions match TRBD1. Germline lookup yields CDR1 SGHRS and CDR2 YFSETQ. The V gene end was trimmed by 1 base and the J gene end by 9 bases; junction bases not matched to a gene: 8. This CDR3 is 15 amino acids long. CDR3 coding DNA: TGCGCCAGCAGCTTGCGGGACAGGGGGCCGGGGGGGCAGTACTTC. Its translation: CASSLRDRGPGGQYF. Filled out from reference TRBV5-1 and TRBJ2-7, the complete variable domain reads KAGVTQTPRYLIKTRGQQVTLSCSPISGHRSVSWYQQTPGQGLQFLFEYFSETQRNKGNFPGRFSGRQFSNSRSEMNVSTLELGDSALYLCASSLRDRGPGGQYFGPGTRLTVT.

With respect to this clonotype: One junction end disagrees with the germline gene, perhaps due to a read error. The chain couples TRBV6-6 to TRBJ1-4, with D perhaps TRBD1 (6 bases). The length of the CDR3 is 16 residues. Germline values: CDR1 MNHNY, CDR2 SVGAGI (reference sequence). CDR3 protein: CACSQPSGGQVEKLFF. The CDR3 DNA follows: TGTGCCTGCAGTCAGCCTTCGGGGGGGCAGGTTGAAAAACTGTTTTTT.

This rearrangement joins TRBV20-1 to TRBJ1-2, with 7 bases aligning to TRBD1. The ends lost 0 bases at V and 4 bases at J; junction bases unmatched: 2. The CDR3 runs 13 residues. CDR1 and CDR2 from the germline V gene are DFQATT and SNEGSKA (reference sequence). The CDR3: CSAREGGAYGYTF. CDR3 DNA: TGCAGTGCTAGAGAAGGGGGCGCCTATGGCTACACCTTC.

The chain is built from TRBV2 and TRBJ2-1; 8 nucleotides align to TRBD1. Germline V gives CDR1 SNHLY, CDR2 FYNNEI. J was trimmed by 7 bases and V by 7 bases; bases with no gene match: 9. This CDR3 comprises 14 residues. Here the CDR3 DNA reads TGTGCCAGCAACACAGGGGGTGGGTGGAATGAGCAGTTCTTC. Its protein is CASNTGGGWNEQFF. Variable domain in full (rest from reference TRBV2 and TRBJ2-1): EPEVTQTPSHQVTQMGQEVILRCVPISNHLYFYWYRQILGQKVEFLVSFYNNEISEKSEIFDDQFSVERPDGSNFTLKIRSTKLEDSAMYFCASNTGGGWNEQFFGPGTRLTVL.

This clonotype has just a few counts. This rearrangement joins TRBV4-1 to TRBJ2-2; D uncertain. V lost 1 base and J 1 base, leaving 13 bases between the germline ends. The CDR3 is 17 amino acids. CDR1 is MGHRA, CDR2 YSYEKL, per germline. CDR3 sequence reads: CASSQVRVAENTGELFF. CDR3 sequence (DNA): TGCGCCAGCAGCCAAGTTCGGGTAGCCGAGAACACCGGGGAGCTGTTTTTT.

J is TRBJ2-1 and V is TRBV24-1; D may be TRBD1 (6 bases). Per germline, CDR1 KGHDR and CDR2 SFDVKD. V gave up 4 bases and J gave up 0 bases, with 12 bases separating them. CDR3 length: 16 amino acids. The CDR3, as DNA: TGTGCCACCAGTGAGACAACAGGGCACTCCTACAATGAGCAGTTCTTC. This encodes CATSETTGHSYNEQFF.

The chain employs TRBV11-2 and TRBJ1-1, with no clear D. The CDR3 runs 14 residues. Trimming took 5 bases from V and 0 from J, leaving 10 bases between them. From germline, CDR1 is SGHAT and CDR2 FQNNGV. The CDR3 DNA follows: TGTGCCAGCAGCCCCTTCGGTCTGAACACTGAAGCTTTCTTT. Amino acids: CASSPFGLNTEAFF.

This clonotype was counted between two and nine times. This chain joins TRBV6-6 and TRBJ1-5; weak D call: TRBD1 (5 bases). Germline values: CDR1 MNHNY, CDR2 SVGAGI (reference sequence). The CDR3 spans 15 residues. V shed 1 base and J shed 1 base, with 8 bases lying between them. The CDR3 nucleotides read TGTGCCAGCAGTTACTGGCCAGGGAGCAATCAGCCCCAGCATTTT. This gives the protein CASSYWPGSNQPQHF.

By sample share, this clonotype is medium-sized. J is TRBJ1-2 and V is TRBV6-5; D may be TRBD1 (6 bases). The CDR3 is 14 amino acids. The V and J ends lost 6 bases and 4 bases respectively, with 15 bases between them. Germline CDR1 and CDR2: MNHEY and SVGAGI. In DNA, the CDR3 is TGTGCCAGCAGAGAGGGACAATCCTTCTATGGCTACACCTTC. This encodes CASREGQSFYGYTF.

In its sample, this clonotype ranks as medium-sized. The chain employs TRBV29-1 and TRBJ2-1; 10 bases agree with TRBD1. The CDR3 has 11 amino acids. Germline assignment: CDR1 SQVTM and CDR2 ANQGSEA. The ends lost 6 bases at V and 7 bases at J; junction bases unmatched: 0. The CDR3 loop is CSVDRGNEQFF. The DNA for the CDR3 is TGCAGCGTGGACAGGGGGAATGAGCAGTTCTTC.

V is TRBV30 and J is TRBJ1-5; TRBD1 might be the D (5 bases). With 0 bases removed from V and 5 bases from J, the gap between germline ends came to 8 bases. Germline V gene lookup returns CDR1 GTSNPN and CDR2 SVGIG (reference sequence). The length of the CDR3 is 13 residues. CDR3 DNA sequence: TGTGCCTGGAGTGTAGCGGGGCATCAGCCCCAGCATTTT. Its protein is CAWSVAGHQPQHF.

CDR3 protein: CASSLSAGSQPQHF. The CDR3 coding sequence is TGTGCCAGCAGTTTATCGGCAGGGAGTCAGCCCCAGCATTTT. The J gene is TRBJ1-5, the V gene TRBV28; D may be TRBD1 (5 bases). The CDR3 runs 14 residues. The V gene lost 1 base and the J gene lost 6 bases, with 10 bases spanning the gap. Germline assignment: CDR1 MDHEN and CDR2 SYDVKM.

The sample holds a few counts of this clonotype. The rearrangement joins TRBV20-1 to TRBJ1-4; 9 bases align to TRBD1. Germline V CDR1 and CDR2: DFQATT, SNEGSKA (reference sequence). CDR3 length: 12 amino acids. V shed 5 bases and J 10 bases; nucleotides not matched to a gene: 5. Written as DNA, the CDR3 is TGCAGTGCTCTGTTGACAGGGGGAAAACTGTTTTTT. Translating it yields CSALLTGGKLFF.

This clonotype was seen only a few times. The rearrangement joins TRBV5-1 to TRBJ2-1, with 9 positions matching TRBD2. V gave up 2 bases and J gave up 7 bases; unmatched junction bases: 4. CDR1 and CDR2 from the germline V gene are SGHRS and YFSETQ. This CDR3 contains 14 residues. The CDR3 protein is CASSFSGSVNEQFF. CDR3 DNA: TGCGCCAGCAGCTTTAGCGGGAGTGTGAATGAGCAGTTCTTC.

At least ten counts were recorded for this clonotype. Here the CDR3 reads CSVTGLARDTQYF. DNA of the CDR3: TGCAGCGTAACCGGACTAGCAAGAGATACGCAGTATTTT. V and J are TRBV29-1 and TRBJ2-3; 8 nucleotides match TRBD2. This CDR3 has 13 amino acids. Germline-derived CDR1 and CDR2 are SQVTM and ANQGSEA. After removal of 6 bases from V and 5 bases from J, the junction contained 7 bases not matched to a gene.

The gene calls are TRBV30 and TRBJ1-5; possibly TRBD1 for D (5 bases). The germline V gene has CDR1 GTSNPN and CDR2 SVGIG (reference sequence). V lost 3 bases and J lost 4, with 10 bases in between. This CDR3 spans 13 amino acids. CDR3 in DNA: TGTGCCTGGAGCCCTGACAGTAATCAGCCCCAGCATTTT. This translates into CAWSPDSNQPQHF.

In its sample, this clonotype was seen many times. V gene TRBV20-1 combines with J gene TRBJ1-2; no firm D call. Trimming took 5 bases from V and 3 from J, leaving 13 bases between them. This CDR3 is built from 13 residues. The germline gives CDR1 DFQATT, CDR2 SNEGSKA (reference sequence). The CDR3 region has the DNA TGCAGTGCTTCCCCCGGGGAGGACTATGGCTACACCTTC. As protein: CSASPGEDYGYTF.

This clonotype has ten or more counts. The chain uses TRBV7-2 and TRBJ1-5; possible D gene TRBD1, 5 bases. Germline V gene lookup returns CDR1 SGHTA and CDR2 FQGNSA. V was pared by 0 bases and J by 1 base, with 7 bases between. This CDR3 contains 15 residues. In DNA form, the CDR3 reads TGTGCCAGCAGCTTAGCACCAGGGAGCAATCAGCCCCAGCATTTT. Translation gives CASSLAPGSNQPQHF.

Comment on this clonotype: A clone one base away is much larger, so this may be a read error. The V and J genes are TRBV20-1 and TRBJ1-4, with unresolved D. V dropped 3 bases and J dropped 6 bases, with 11 bases sitting between them. From germline, CDR1 is DFQATT and CDR2 SNEGSKA (reference sequence). CDR3 size: 13 residues. CDR3 in amino acids: CSASGGLHEKLFF. The CDR3 coding sequence is TGCAGTGCTAGTGGCGGTCTGCATGAAAAACTGTTTTTT.

This clonotype appeared once. The chain links TRBV11-3 to TRBJ2-1; D is unclear. This CDR3 contains 12 residues. The V and J ends lost 3 bases and 5 bases respectively, with 5 bases between them. Germline V gene lookup returns CDR1 SGHNT and CDR2 YENEEA. CDR3 sequence: CASSLTHNEQFF. CDR3 nucleotide sequence: TGTGCCAGCAGCTTGACCCACAATGAGCAGTTCTTC.

This clonotype was counted ten times or more. The chain uses TRBV4-1 and TRBJ2-1, with D possibly matching TRBD2 (6 bases). Germline V gives CDR1 MGHRA, CDR2 YSYEKL. This CDR3 comprises 16 residues. V was shortened by 1 base and J by 4 bases, with 14 bases between the two germline ends. Here the CDR3 reads CASSQVDGSLYNEQFF. The CDR3 DNA is TGCGCCAGCAGCCAAGTAGACGGGAGCCTGTACAATGAGCAGTTCTTC.

This clonotype was observed at least ten times. The rearrangement uses TRBV6-5 and TRBJ1-1; D unclear. This CDR3 is 12 amino acids long. Trimming removed 2 bases from V and 1 base from J, with 2 bases in between. The V gene's germline CDR1 is MNHEY and CDR2 SVGAGI. Here the CDR3 reads CASSYRNTEAFF. DNA for the CDR3: TGTGCCAGCAGTTACCGGAACACTGAAGCTTTCTTT.

The V call is TRBV6-5, the J call TRBJ2-2; possibly TRBD2 for D (5 bases). Germline CDR1 is MNHEY and CDR2 is SVGAGI. Trimming shortened V by 3 bases and J by 8 bases, and 10 bases separated the two germline ends. The CDR3 totals 13 residues. CDR3: CASSYDPGGELFF. For the CDR3, the DNA is TGTGCCAGCAGTTATGACCCGGGGGGGGAGCTGTTTTTT.

This clonotype was observed many times. The gene calls are TRBV20-1 and TRBJ2-1, with D unclear. Germline-derived CDR1 and CDR2 are DFQATT and SNEGSKA (reference sequence). V was shortened by 1 base and J by 2 bases, with 0 bases between the two germline ends. The length of the CDR3 is 11 residues. The CDR3 DNA reads as TGCAGTGCTAGAGCCTACAATGAGCAGTTCTTC. Translating gives CSARAYNEQFF.

This clonotype was seen a few times. The J gene is TRBJ1-2, the V gene TRBV20-1, with D perhaps matching TRBD1 (5 bases). CDR3 length: 13 amino acids. Germline CDR1 is DFQATT and CDR2 is SNEGSKA (reference sequence). V was clipped by 6 bases and J by 6 bases, with 17 bases between them. The CDR3 sequence: CSALPGQENGYTF. DNA for the CDR3: TGCAGTGCCCTCCCAGGGCAGGAAAATGGCTACACCTTC.

This rearrangement joins TRBV5-1 to TRBJ2-1; D is perhaps TRBD2 (6 bases). Per the germline V gene, CDR1 is SGHRS and CDR2 is YFSETQ. CDR3 length: 14 residues. With 0 bases removed from V and 15 bases from J, the gap between germline ends came to 19 bases. DNA for the CDR3: TGCGCCAGCAGCTTGGGTCGGGAGACGAGCGGGTGGTTCTTC. Protein product: CASSLGRETSGWFF.

About this clonotype: As the CDR3 is not closed by the conserved phenylalanine or tryptophan, this likely results from a read error. The V call is TRBV27, the J call TRBJ1-5; 7 positions match TRBD1. Germline CDR1 is MNHEY and CDR2 is SMNVEV (reference sequence). The trim removed 6 bases at V and 3 bases at J, leaving 11 bases unmatched. The CDR3 has 16 amino acids. CDR3 sequence reads: CASSPRGQIINQPQHL. The CDR3 nucleotides read TGTGCCAGCAGCCCAAGGGGACAGATTATCAATCAGCCCCAGCATCTT.

Worth noting for this clonotype: An end of the junction does not agree with germline; a read error may underlie this. The rearrangement joins TRBV7-9 to TRBJ2-1; 9 nucleotides align to TRBD1. The germline V gene has CDR1 SEHNR and CDR2 FQNEAQ (reference sequence). The CDR3 sequence is 15 residues long. CDR3 DNA sequence: TGTGCCAGCAACTTAGGGACAGGGCCCTACAATGAGCGGTTCTTC. It yields the protein CASNLGTGPYNERFF.

This clonotype was detected ten times or more. This rearrangement joins TRBV11-2 to TRBJ2-1; D is possibly TRBD2 (6 bases). V lost 5 bases to trimming and J lost 6 bases, with 14 bases between them. Germline V gives CDR1 SGHAT, CDR2 FQNNGV. The CDR3 spans 14 residues. The CDR3 DNA is TGTGCCAGCAGCGGAGGGGCTTGGGCCAATGAGCAGTTCTTC. Amino acids: CASSGGAWANEQFF.

This clonotype is deemed medium-sized. This chain joins TRBV6-5 and TRBJ2-1, with unresolved D. The CDR3 covers 15 residues. The germline V gene has CDR1 MNHEY and CDR2 SVGAGI. The V end was cut by 3 bases, the J end by 0 bases, with 9 bases between. The DNA for the CDR3 is TGTGCCAGCAGTTATCGGCCGAGCTCCTACAATGAGCAGTTCTTC. Amino acids: CASSYRPSSYNEQFF.

The chain combines TRBV20-1 with TRBJ2-1; 11 bases align to TRBD2. The V and J ends lost 7 bases and 1 base, in that order; junction bases with no gene match: 3. The CDR3 sequence is 14 residues long. Germline values: CDR1 DFQATT, CDR2 SNEGSKA (reference sequence). The CDR3 here is CSGGTSGSYNEQFF. CDR3 bases: TGCAGTGGTGGGACTAGCGGATCCTACAATGAGCAGTTCTTC.

A note on this clonotype: A read error may be the cause here, since a much bigger clone is one base away. CDR3 DNA: TGTGCCAGCGGGACCGAGGACAGGGGGGTAGTCACTGAAGCTTTCTTT. As protein: CASGTEDRGVVTEAFF. This chain uses TRBV6-5 with TRBJ1-1, with 10 bases fitting TRBD1. There are 16 residues in the CDR3. V shed 8 bases, J shed 4 bases, and the junction held 13 bases outside the gene matches. Germline CDR1 is MNHEY and CDR2 is SVGAGI.